This TCR beta chain was found in a study of T cells in Graves' hyperthyroidism and ophthalmopathy. Newly diagnosed patients aged 18 to 65 had hyperthyroidism of under 2 months' duration. The study left out patients who had uncontrolled infection, other autoimmune disease, pregnancy or lactation. Researchers took RNA transcripts and amplified the TCR beta CDR3 regions from them. TCR CDR3 underwent first-round RT-PCR with the HTBI primer set. TCRdb reprocessed the multiplex PCR reads via MiXCR and lists one record per CDR3 protein. The data hold 530,000 or so distinct CDR3 sequences, with about 45% observed a single time. CDR1 and CDR2 from the germline V gene are MGHRA and YSYEKL. The CDR3 loop spans 15 amino acids. V shed 4 bases and J shed 3 bases, with 12 bases lying between them.

This TCR derives from a young woman with Graves' hyperthyroidism. Sequenced material: peripheral blood or thyroid tissue (not recorded which). This chain connects TRBV4-1 to TRBJ2-2, with unresolved D. CDR3: CASSLNPSYTGELFF. The CDR3 DNA is TGCGCCAGCAGCCTAAATCCGTCGTACACCGGGGAGCTGTTTTTT.